This entry is about one T cell receptor beta chain. Its matching antigen is unknown. The sample's time point: week 11, during vaccination. All doses held 300 ug of mutant IDH1 20-mer peptide, with topical imiquimod. Profiling relied on immunoSEQ multiplex PCR, and the TCRdb table lists in-frame clones only, not all of them. The top ten hold 4.5% to 6% of the sample, which has 100,000 to 150,000 clones, about four fifths seen once. This entry is derived from a study of a mutant IDH1 vaccine in newly diagnosed glioma. Study summary: Vaccines were begun 4-6 weeks after radiotherapy alone, or with temozolomide cycles. Prior therapy was radiotherapy, temozolomide, or both; most received both.

The length of the CDR3 is 18 residues. V was clipped by 3 bases and J by 0 bases, with 17 bases between them. Germline assignment: CDR1 ENHRY and CDR2 SYGVKD. This sequence joins TRBV10-3 and TRBJ2-2; no definite D call. The source is a man in his forties with glioma. The specimen was PBMCs, collected from a glioma patient whose treatment included an IDH1 peptide vaccine. The CDR3 reads CAISDFRPSFTNTGELFF. Here the CDR3 DNA reads TGTGCCATCAGTGACTTCAGGCCGTCGTTCACGAACACCGGGGAGCTGTTTTTT.